This TCR beta chain was sequenced in a study of CD8 T cells in Susac syndrome. Random hexamers were used to reverse transcribe an amount of roughly 0.5 to 1 ug RNA. MiXCR, run by TCRdb on the immunoSEQ multiplex PCR reads, gives a single entry per CDR3 protein. Of a few hundred thousand distinct CDR3 sequences listed, about 85% are singletons. Germline CDR1 is SEHNR and CDR2 is FQNEAQ (reference sequence). J was trimmed by 2 bases and V by 5 bases; bases with no gene match: 14. CDR3 length: 18 amino acids. The sequenced material came from CD8+ T cells from PBMCs. This chain connects TRBV7-9 to TRBJ2-3, with TRBD1 identical over 9 bases. The clonotype comes from a human donor with multiple sclerosis. Here the CDR3 reads CASSGPGTGTLHTDTQYF. The DNA of the CDR3 is TGTGCCAGCAGCGGACCCGGGACAGGGACCCTCCACACAGATACGCAGTATTTT.